These T cell receptor beta chains were read from a single sample in a study of cytomegalovirus exposure and HLA in healthy donors. TCRdb keeps only in-frame clones here, not all; method: immunoSEQ multiplex PCR. Here the sample table reports 70,000 or so clones. The sample consisted of PBMCs. These receptors all come from a female donor in good health and CMV-seropositive. CDR3s include the opening cysteine and the closing phenylalanine or tryptophan. The D gene is left open where the match is weak.

V: TRBV27
D: NA
J: TRBJ1-5
DNA: TGTGCCAGCAGTTTATCAGGGGTGGGCCAGCCCCAGCATTTT
CDR3: CASSLSGVGQPQHF

V: TRBV13
D: TRBD1
J: TRBJ2-7
DNA: TGTGCCAGCAGCTTCCGGGACAGGGGGCTTTACAGCTCCTACGAGCAGTACTTC
CDR3: CASSFRDRGLYSSYEQYF

V: TRBV18
D: NA
J: TRBJ1-1
DNA: TGTGCCAGCTCACCACTATCCTATGAAGCTTTCTTT
CDR3: CASSPLSYEAFF

V: TRBV28
D: TRBD2
J: TRBJ2-1
DNA: TGTGCCAGCCTTCGACTAGCGGACGGGTACAATGAGCAGTTCTTC
CDR3: CASLRLADGYNEQFF

V: TRBV28
D: TRBD2
J: TRBJ2-6
DNA: TGTGCCAGCAGCCTCCACGGAGGTAGCGGGGGGGACTCTGGGGCCAACGTCCTGACTTTC
CDR3: CASSLHGGSGGDSGANVLTF

V: TRBV28
D: NA
J: TRBJ1-2
DNA: TGTGCCAGCAGTTTAGACGGGTATGGCTACACCTTC
CDR3: CASSLDGYGYTF

V: TRBV6-5
D: TRBD2
J: TRBJ2-3
DNA: TGTGCCAGCAGTTCCGGGGGAGCGGGAGTGGGGGATACGCAGTATTTT
CDR3: CASSSGGAGVGDTQYF

V: TRBV11-2
D: TRBD1
J: TRBJ2-5
DNA: TGTGCCAGCAGCTTAGGGGCAGGACAGGGCCAAGAGACCCAGTACTTC
CDR3: CASSLGAGQGQETQYF

V: TRBV7-3
D: TRBD2
J: TRBJ2-1
DNA: TGTGCCAGCAGCCCAGCGGGAGGACTCTCCAAGGAGCAGTTCTTC
CDR3: CASSPAGGLSKEQFF

V: TRBV28
D: NA
J: TRBJ1-4
DNA: TGTGCCAGCAGTTTATCTACCGGAGCAACTAATGAAAAACTGTTTTTT
CDR3: CASSLSTGATNEKLFF

V: TRBV19
D: TRBD1
J: TRBJ1-5
DNA: TGTGCCAGTGCCCAGACAGGGGGTAACAATCAGCCCCAGCATTTT
CDR3: CASAQTGGNNQPQHF